This passage covers 19 T cell receptor beta chains from one sample sequenced in a study of memory CD4+ T cells and cytomegalovirus serostatus. Measured with immunoSEQ multiplex PCR; TCRdb has only the in-frame clones, and not every one. The sample includes fewer than 40,000 clones, 78% of them seen just once. Single viable CD3+CD4+CD8-CD45RO+ cells were sorted as the memory CD4+ T cells. Source material: memory CD4+ T cells from blood. Every receptor here comes from an adult in good health and CMV-seronegative.

The chain combines TRBV5-1 with TRBJ2-3, with a possible D match to TRBD2 (6 bases). The germline gives CDR1 SGHRS, CDR2 YFSETQ. The CDR3 length is 15 residues. Trimming stripped 2 bases from V and 0 bases from J, with 10 bases between. Here the CDR3 reads CASSFAGISTDTQYF. In DNA, the CDR3 is TGCGCCAGCAGCTTCGCGGGGATTAGCACAGATACGCAGTATTTT.

There are a few counts of this clone. The CDR3 DNA reads as TGTGCCAGCAGTTTAAGCTTGGACAGGGGGACCGGGGAGCTGTTTTTT. This translates into CASSLSLDRGTGELFF. This chain uses TRBV27 with TRBJ2-2; 10 bases agree with TRBD1. The CDR3 sequence is 16 residues long. V was clipped by 2 bases and J by 5 bases; unmatched bases: 5. Germline values: CDR1 MNHEY, CDR2 SMNVEV (reference sequence).

J is TRBJ1-1 and V is TRBV29-1; no reliable D call. Germline V lookup: CDR1 SQVTM, CDR2 ANQGSEA. The V gene lost 7 bases and the J gene lost 0 bases, with 6 bases spanning the gap. CDR3 length: 11 amino acids. CDR3 amino acids: CSGMMNTEAFF. In DNA, the CDR3 is TGCAGCGGAATGATGAACACTGAAGCTTTCTTT.

The rearrangement joins TRBV14 to TRBJ1-1; TRBD1 agrees at 7 bases. V lost 5 bases, J lost 3 bases, and 15 bases stayed unmatched. The CDR3 has 17 amino acids. Germline assignment: CDR1 SGHDN and CDR2 FVKESK. The CDR3 sequence is CASSVGGGAGRHTEAFF. DNA of the CDR3: TGTGCCAGCAGCGTAGGAGGGGGCGCGGGTCGTCACACTGAAGCTTTCTTT.

V gene TRBV6-1 combines with J gene TRBJ1-5; D might be TRBD1 (5 bases). The CDR3 is 15 residues long. Germline V gene data show CDR1 as MNHNS and CDR2 as SASEGT. V was trimmed by 4 bases and J by 0 bases, leaving 10 bases between them. CDR3 residues: CASSGGVSSNQPQHF. Here the CDR3 DNA reads TGTGCCAGCAGTGGGGGGGTTTCTAGCAATCAGCCCCAGCATTTT.

The rearrangement uses TRBV7-9 and TRBJ1-3; TRBD1 is a possible D gene (5 bases). The length of the CDR3 is 16 residues. CDR1 SEHNR and CDR2 FQNEAQ come from the germline V gene (reference sequence). The V end was cut by 1 base, the J end by 1 base, with 11 bases between. CDR3 in amino acids: CASSLGGAGSGNTIYF. DNA for the CDR3: TGTGCCAGCAGCTTAGGGGGCGCGGGATCTGGAAACACCATATATTTT.

This clone was counted a single time. The rearrangement joins TRBV4-2 to TRBJ1-2, with D hard to call. The germline V and J ends were trimmed by 0 bases and 4 bases, with 9 bases remaining between them. This CDR3 spans 14 amino acids. CDR1 is LGHNA, CDR2 YNFKEQ, per germline. This CDR3 reads CASSQDPNSYGYTF. CDR3 DNA sequence: TGTGCCAGCAGCCAAGATCCCAATTCCTATGGCTACACCTTC.

This clone was recorded only once. The chain couples TRBV6-5 to TRBJ1-4; possible D gene TRBD1, 6 bases. V was clipped by 8 bases and J by 6 bases, with 19 bases between them. The CDR3 has 15 amino acids. Germline lookup yields CDR1 MNHEY and CDR2 SVGAGI. The CDR3 loop is CASRYETGRDEKLFF. In DNA, the CDR3 is TGTGCCAGCCGATACGAAACAGGGAGGGATGAAAAACTGTTTTTT.

In this sample, this clone turned up once. The chain uses TRBV10-2 and TRBJ2-3, with D possibly being TRBD2 (6 bases). Germline lookup yields CDR1 WSHSY and CDR2 SAAADI. V was pared by 6 bases and J by 3 bases, with 13 bases between. CDR3 length equals 14 residues. CDR3 protein: CASSDGGITDTQYF. The CDR3 DNA reads TGCGCCAGCAGCGACGGGGGAATAACAGATACGCAGTATTTT.

This chain connects TRBV6-1 to TRBJ1-6, with D perhaps TRBD1 (5 bases). The germline V gene has CDR1 MNHNS and CDR2 SASEGT. CDR3 length: 15 amino acids. V shed 10 bases and J shed 4 bases, with 17 bases lying between them. CDR3 sequence: CATSRGDPYNSPLHF. The CDR3 coding sequence is TGTGCCACCTCAAGGGGAGACCCTTATAATTCACCCCTCCACTTT.

The chain is built from TRBV4-1 and TRBJ1-4; D possibly corresponds to TRBD1 (5 bases). Germline values: CDR1 MGHRA, CDR2 YSYEKL. V shed 3 bases and J shed 9 bases, with 17 bases lying between them. There are 15 residues in the CDR3. Here the CDR3 reads CASSQTGLPLQKLFF. CDR3 nucleotides: TGCGCCAGCAGCCAGACGGGACTCCCGCTTCAAAAACTGTTTTTT.

V usage is TRBV5-1 and J usage is TRBJ2-1; 8 bases map to TRBD1. V lost 6 bases and J lost 2; bases outside the gene matches: 22. The CDR3 has 20 amino acids. CDR1 is SGHRS, CDR2 YFSETQ, per germline. The CDR3 nucleotides are TGCGCCAGCACCCACTTGGGGGTTACCAGGGGGCGAAAACCCTACAATGAGCAGTTCTTC. It specifies CASTHLGVTRGRKPYNEQFF.

This chain links TRBV15 with TRBJ2-4; 12 bases are a match to TRBD1. Germline V gene sequence: CDR1 LNHNV, CDR2 YYDKDF (reference sequence). The CDR3 contains 18 residues. Trimming took 4 bases from V and 2 from J; bases not matched to a gene: 9. The CDR3 is CATSKEGTGGMSKNIQYF. The CDR3 DNA follows: TGTGCCACCAGCAAAGAGGGGACAGGGGGCATGTCCAAAAACATTCAGTACTTC.

The sample holds a few counts of this clone. The chain employs TRBV30 and TRBJ1-4; D is unresolved. Germline loops: CDR1 GTSNPN, CDR2 SVGIG (reference sequence). V was cut by 2 bases and J by 0 bases, with 10 bases left in between. The CDR3 consists of 15 residues. CDR3 DNA: TGTGCCTGGAGTTCCCTCCTTGCAACTAATGAAAAACTGTTTTTT. It codes for CAWSSLLATNEKLFF.

This clone was detected only a few times. This specimen includes other DNA sequences encoding the same CDR3. V and J are TRBV29-1 and TRBJ1-2; D uncertain. Trimming shortened V by 4 bases and J by 3 bases, and 6 bases separated the two germline ends. From germline, CDR1 is SQVTM and CDR2 ANQGSEA. The CDR3 length is 11 residues. The CDR3 nucleotides are TGCAGCGTTGGCACAGACTATGGCTACACCTTC. Protein sequence: CSVGTDYGYTF. Full variable domain (missing parts from reference TRBV29-1 and TRBJ1-2): SAVISQKPSRDICQRGTSLTIQCQVDSQVTMMFWYRQQPGQSLTLIATANQGSEATYESGFVIDKFPISRPNLTFSTLTVSNMSPEDSSIYLCSVGTDYGYTFGSGTRLTVV.

This chain uses TRBV6-1 with TRBJ2-3; no clear D gene. The CDR3 totals 14 residues. Trimming took off 2 bases at V and 0 bases at J, with 6 bases between the two ends. Germline V lookup: CDR1 MNHNS, CDR2 SASEGT. Here the CDR3 reads CASSEMYSTDTQYF. DNA of the CDR3: TGTGCCAGCAGTGAAATGTACAGCACAGATACGCAGTATTTT.

CDR3 sequence (DNA): TGTGCCAGCTCACCTCTCGGGGCCCCTAATGAGCAGTTCTTC. This encodes CASSPLGAPNEQFF. The chain has TRBV18 and TRBJ2-1, with D perhaps matching TRBD1 or TRBD2 (5 bases each). V dropped 3 bases and J dropped 7 bases, with 13 bases sitting between them. Per the germline V gene, CDR1 is KGHSH and CDR2 is LQKENI. CDR3 length: 14 residues.

This chain links TRBV19 with TRBJ1-3, with no clear D. Germline-derived CDR1 and CDR2 are LNHDA and SQIVND (reference sequence). Trimming took 3 bases from V and 0 from J, leaving 9 bases between them. CDR3 size: 15 residues. CDR3: CASSITVSSGNTIYF. CDR3 bases: TGTGCCAGTAGTATTACGGTGAGCTCTGGAAACACCATATATTTT.

The chain carries TRBV9 and TRBJ2-5, with 9 nucleotides matching TRBD1. V lost 0 bases and J lost 4; bases outside the gene matches: 4. The germline gives CDR1 SGDLS, CDR2 YYNGEE. This CDR3 region has 15 residues. The CDR3 DNA follows: TGTGCCAGCAGCGTAGGCTCGGGACAGGGAGAGACCCAGTACTTC. Its protein product is CASSVGSGQGETQYF.